This TCR beta chain came from a study of CD8 T cells in ankylosing spondylitis. Regarding the study as a whole: Disease-linked clones were reportedly significantly enriched in matched ankylosing spondylitis synovial fluid. Blood of patients with ankylosing spondylitis appeared to be characterized by a TCR beta motif of about 8 highly homologous variants.

Molecular-barcoded quantitative 5'-RACE produced these TCR beta libraries. TCRdb reprocessed the 5' RACE reads with MiXCR, giving one entry per CDR3 protein. This sample has around 770,000 distinct CDR3 sequences, with 12% found just once. Trimming removed 3 bases at V and 0 bases at J, with 9 bases between. This CDR3 region has 14 residues. CDR1 and CDR2 from the germline V gene are SGHVS and FNYEAQ. With regard to this clonotype: The antigen remains unidentified.

The material sequenced was blood, either unsorted or a sorted T cell fraction (not recorded which). The source of this sequence is a male donor with ankylosing spondylitis. The rearrangement joins TRBV7-6 to TRBJ2-7; D call uncertain. The CDR3: CASSFYATSYEQYF. The CDR3 DNA reads TGTGCCAGCAGCTTTTACGCCACCTCCTACGAGCAGTACTTC.